One sample yielded the 24 T cell receptor beta chains listed below, sequenced in a study of early T cells in non-severe SARS-CoV-2 infection. TCRdb reanalysed the 5' RACE reads using MiXCR and keeps one entry per CDR3 protein. The sample has 45,000 to 75,000 distinct CDR3 sequences, around 5.6% seen once. The material sequenced was whole blood. The receptors derive from an adult who was a healthcare worker with PCR-confirmed SARS-CoV-2 infection or an uninfected control (not recorded which).

The chain couples TRBV5-4 to TRBJ2-1; 8 bases line up with TRBD2. CDR1 and CDR2 (germline): SGHNT, YYREEE (reference sequence). CDR3 length: 15 amino acids. The V segment lost 4 bases and the J segment 8 bases; nucleotides outside the gene matches: 11. CDR3 loop: CASSPFGGRSDEQFF. CDR3 DNA sequence: TGTGCCAGCAGCCCCTTCGGCGGGAGGAGCGATGAGCAGTTCTTC.

This clonotype was seen repeatedly, ten times or more. The genes are TRBV15 and TRBJ2-7; TRBD2 agrees at 8 bases. The CDR3 spans 12 residues. The germline CDR1 and CDR2 sequences are LNHNV and YYDKDF (reference sequence). Trimming cost V 5 bases and J 7 bases; bases outside gene matches: 4. CDR3 in DNA: TGTGCCACCAGCCGGGAGGGTGAGGAGCAGTACTTC. Its protein is CATSREGEEQYF. Full variable domain (remainder filled in from reference TRBV15 and TRBJ2-7): DAMVIQNPRYQVTQFGKPVTLSCSQTLNHNVMYWYQQKSSQAPKLLFHYYDKDFNNEADTPDNFQSRRPNTSFCFLDIRSPGLGDTAMYLCATSREGEEQYFGPGTRLTVT.

The chain is built from TRBV12-3 or TRBV12-4 and TRBJ2-1; 15 bases agree with TRBD2. The CDR3 is 18 amino acids. J gave up 2 bases and V 7 bases, and 9 bases lay outside the gene matches. The CDR3 reads CASTTQGLAGGAYNEQFF. CDR3 DNA sequence: TGTGCCAGCACCACCCAAGGACTAGCGGGAGGGGCCTACAATGAGCAGTTCTTC.

This clonotype was counted at least ten times. This chain links TRBV7-2 with TRBJ1-2; maybe TRBD1 (5 bases). The germline V and J ends were trimmed by 1 base and 6 bases, with 15 bases remaining between them. The CDR3 is made up of 15 amino acids. The germline CDR1 and CDR2 sequences are SGHTA and FQGNSA. DNA of the CDR3: TGTGCCAGCAGCTTAGTGGGGGTCGGGGAGAATGGCTACACCTTC. It codes for CASSLVGVGENGYTF.

The rearrangement links TRBV7-8 to TRBJ2-3; 10 positions match TRBD1. The CDR3 loop spans 16 amino acids. J was trimmed by 2 bases and V by 1 base; bases with no gene match: 3. In germline, CDR1 is SGHVS, CDR2 FQNEAQ. The CDR3 DNA is TGTGCCAGCAGCTTAGGGACAGGGGGGTACACAGATACGCAGTATTTT. It specifies CASSLGTGGYTDTQYF. Combining the CDR3 with reference TRBV7-8 and TRBJ2-3 gives the whole variable domain GAGVSQSPRYKVAKRGQDVALRCDPISGHVSLFWYQQALGQGPEFLTYFQNEAQLDKSGLPSDRFFAERPEGSVSTLKIQRTQQEDSAVYLCASSLGTGGYTDTQYFGPGTRLTVL.

This clonotype ranks as medium-sized. The chain employs TRBV29-1 and TRBJ2-7, with D perhaps assigned TRBD1 or TRBD2 (6 bases each). Germline lookup yields CDR1 SQVTM and CDR2 ANQGSEA. V lost 3 bases to trimming and J lost 1 base, with 16 bases between them. This CDR3 spans 15 amino acids. CDR3 nucleotide sequence: TGCAGCGTTGAGGGTCCTCGGGGGCCGTCCTACGAGCAGTACTTC. Translated: CSVEGPRGPSYEQYF.

This clonotype was seen ten or more times. The rearrangement uses TRBV6-5 and TRBJ2-1; tentatively, D is TRBD2 (5 bases). Germline values: CDR1 MNHEY, CDR2 SVGAGI. Trimming took 5 bases from V and 5 from J, leaving 16 bases between them. This CDR3 is built from 15 residues. The CDR3 protein is CASSRDRGINNEQFF. CDR3 DNA: TGTGCCAGCAGTCGCGATAGAGGGATCAACAATGAGCAGTTCTTC.

At least ten counts were recorded for this clonotype. The chain couples TRBV6-5 to TRBJ1-5, with D unclear. The CDR3 runs to 14 residues. Trimming left V 6 bases short and J 0 bases short, with 9 bases between. CDR1 is MNHEY and CDR2 is SVGAGI in the germline V gene. The CDR3 sequence is CASSRRDSNQPQHF. The CDR3 DNA reads as TGTGCCAGCAGCCGCCGAGATAGCAATCAGCCCCAGCATTTT.

CDR3 loop: CASSQSGTPSGEAFF. CDR3 nucleotides: TGTGCCAGCAGTCAAAGCGGGACACCCTCAGGTGAAGCTTTCTTT. The chain has TRBV7-3 and TRBJ1-1; possible D gene TRBD1, 6 bases. The CDR3 is 15 amino acids. Trimming shortened V by 6 bases and J by 7 bases, and 21 bases separated the two germline ends. The V gene's germline CDR1 is SGHTA and CDR2 FQGTGA.

This clonotype was observed at least ten times. The chain recombines TRBV27 with TRBJ2-7; D unresolved. This CDR3 is built from 11 residues. V lost 4 bases to trimming and J lost 9 bases, with 10 bases between them. The V gene's germline CDR1 is MNHEY and CDR2 SMNVEV (reference sequence). CDR3: CASSSGPRQYF. The CDR3 DNA is TGTGCCAGCAGTTCCGGACCGAGGCAGTACTTC.

This clonotype came up a few times. The V call is TRBV3-1, the J call TRBJ2-7; unclear D gene. The CDR3 is made up of 14 amino acids. V was clipped by 0 bases and J by 3 bases, with 9 bases between them. CDR1 and CDR2 from the germline V gene are LGHDT and YNNKEL (reference sequence). The CDR3 protein is CASSQDPTSYEQYF. The CDR3 coding sequence is TGTGCCAGCAGCCAAGATCCCACGAGCTACGAGCAGTACTTC.

This clonotype was counted a few times. V is TRBV9 and J is TRBJ2-5; D uncertain. Germline V lookup: CDR1 SGDLS, CDR2 YYNGEE. V was pared by 1 base and J by 4 bases, with 8 bases between. CDR3 size: 13 residues. The CDR3 sequence: CASSVQDLETQYF. In DNA form, the CDR3 reads TGTGCCAGCAGCGTACAGGACCTAGAGACCCAGTACTTC.

This clonotype was seen a handful of times. V and J are TRBV5-1 and TRBJ2-5; possible D gene TRBD2, 6 bases. The germline gives CDR1 SGHRS, CDR2 YFSETQ. The CDR3 consists of 14 residues. Deletions cut 2 bases from V and 5 bases from J, with 13 bases between. The CDR3 region is CASSFTGGPETQYF. Here the CDR3 DNA reads TGCGCCAGCAGCTTTACCGGGGGTCCGGAGACCCAGTACTTC. The full variable domain, with the rest looked up from reference TRBV5-1 and TRBJ2-5, is KAGVTQTPRYLIKTRGQQVTLSCSPISGHRSVSWYQQTPGQGLQFLFEYFSETQRNKGNFPGRFSGRQFSNSRSEMNVSTLELGDSALYLCASSFTGGPETQYFGPGTRLLVL.

The table lists this clonotype with many counts. This chain links TRBV28 with TRBJ2-7; 7 bases fit TRBD1. V gave up 6 bases and J gave up 3 bases; unmatched junction bases: 11. Germline values: CDR1 MDHEN, CDR2 SYDVKM. The CDR3 is made up of 15 amino acids. CDR3 sequence: CASRSTGARDYEQYF. CDR3 bases: TGTGCCAGCAGATCCACAGGGGCCCGTGACTACGAGCAGTACTTC. Full variable domain (remainder filled in from reference TRBV28 and TRBJ2-7): DVKVTQSSRYLVKRTGEKVFLECVQDMDHENMFWYRQDPGLGLRLIYFSYDVKMKEKGDIPEGYSVSREKKERFSLILESASTNQTSMYLCASRSTGARDYEQYFGPGTRLTVT.

This clonotype was picked up many times. J is TRBJ2-3 and V is TRBV10-2; D might be TRBD2 (6 bases). V was pared by 4 bases and J by 8 bases, with 19 bases between. CDR1 is WSHSY, CDR2 SAAADI, per germline. This CDR3 region has 15 residues. The CDR3 DNA sequence: TGCGCCAGCAGTGCAGGACTACCGACCCTTGTTACGCAGTATTTT. Protein sequence: CASSAGLPTLVTQYF.

This clonotype was observed many times. This chain joins TRBV12-3 or TRBV12-4 and TRBJ2-1; unclear D gene. V shed 5 bases and J shed 10 bases, with 9 bases lying between them. The CDR3 is 11 residues long. In nucleotides, the CDR3 is TGTGCCAGCAGTCCACAGAGAGAGCAGTTCTTC. Translated, it gives CASSPQREQFF.

This clonotype was found many times. V gene TRBV10-3 combines with J gene TRBJ2-7; 8 bases are a match to TRBD1. Trimming took 11 bases from V and 0 from J; bases not matched to a gene: 9. The CDR3 loop spans 14 amino acids. The germline CDR1 and CDR2 sequences are ENHRY and SYGVKD. CDR3 bases: TGTGCCTCCAGGGGGACAGGTAACTCCTACGAGCAGTACTTC. Its translation: CASRGTGNSYEQYF.

In this sample, this clonotype turned up a few times. The chain has TRBV7-2 and TRBJ2-7; tentatively, D is TRBD2 (6 bases). The ends were cut back, 5 bases at V and 4 bases at J, with 15 bases in the middle. The CDR3 runs 14 residues. CDR1 and CDR2 (germline): SGHTA, FQGNSA. The CDR3 loop reads CASSQDAGLYEQYF. The CDR3, as DNA: TGTGCCAGCAGCCAAGACGCGGGATTATACGAGCAGTACTTC.

This clonotype has only a few counts. V gene TRBV20-1 combines with J gene TRBJ2-5; D uncertain. CDR1 and CDR2 from the germline V gene are DFQATT and SNEGSKA (reference sequence). This CDR3 has 16 amino acids. The V end lost 0 bases, the J end lost 2 bases, and 16 bases lay between the germline ends. In nucleotides, the CDR3 is TGCAGTGCTAGAGAACTCCGACTGGAACCACAAGAGACCCAGTACTTC. Its protein product is CSARELRLEPQETQYF.

This clonotype was recorded many times. The rearrangement links TRBV6-6 to TRBJ1-1; D perhaps matches TRBD1 (6 bases). Trimming shortened V by 4 bases and J by 3 bases, and 12 bases separated the two germline ends. The CDR3 has 14 residues. Looked up from germline, CDR1 is MNHNY and CDR2 is SVGAGI (reference sequence). The CDR3 here is CASSSQGRDTEAFF. Here the CDR3 DNA reads TGTGCCAGCAGTTCCCAGGGGAGGGACACTGAAGCTTTCTTT.

The sample holds many counts of this clonotype. The V call is TRBV20-1, the J call TRBJ2-7, with D tentatively TRBD2 (5 bases). There are 14 residues in the CDR3. Per the germline V gene, CDR1 is DFQATT and CDR2 is SNEGSKA (reference sequence). Trimming took 3 bases from V and 0 from J, leaving 12 bases between them. CDR3 loop: CSASRPTNSYEQYF. The CDR3 bases are TGCAGTGCTAGCCGACCGACTAACTCCTACGAGCAGTACTTC.

This clonotype occurred many times. The genes are TRBV6-2 or TRBV6-3 and TRBJ1-1; weak D call: TRBD1 (6 bases). This CDR3 spans 15 amino acids. With 6 bases removed from V and 3 bases from J, the gap between germline ends came to 17 bases. Germline values: CDR1 MNHEY, CDR2 SVGEGT. This CDR3 is CASSRAWGRDTEAFF. The CDR3 region has the DNA TGTGCCAGCAGCCGCGCGTGGGGGCGCGACACTGAAGCTTTCTTT.

This clonotype has more than one count but fewer than ten. The rearrangement uses TRBV19 and TRBJ1-5; TRBD1 is a possible D gene (6 bases). CDR1 and CDR2 (germline): LNHDA, SQIVND (reference sequence). V lost 7 bases and J lost 2, with 12 bases in between. CDR3 length: 14 amino acids. In DNA, the CDR3 is TGTGCCAGTAATGGGGCAGGGGGCAATCAGCCCCAGCATTTT. Translation gives CASNGAGGNQPQHF.

This clonotype was observed at least ten times. V usage is TRBV3-1 and J usage is TRBJ2-1; 10 nucleotides align to TRBD1. With V trimmed by 3 bases and J by 13 bases, 6 bases remained unmatched. Germline CDR1 is LGHDT and CDR2 is YNNKEL (reference sequence). The CDR3 length is 13 residues. CDR3 DNA: TGTGCCAGCAGCCATGGGACAGGGGTACGTCAGTTCTTC. As protein: CASSHGTGVRQFF.